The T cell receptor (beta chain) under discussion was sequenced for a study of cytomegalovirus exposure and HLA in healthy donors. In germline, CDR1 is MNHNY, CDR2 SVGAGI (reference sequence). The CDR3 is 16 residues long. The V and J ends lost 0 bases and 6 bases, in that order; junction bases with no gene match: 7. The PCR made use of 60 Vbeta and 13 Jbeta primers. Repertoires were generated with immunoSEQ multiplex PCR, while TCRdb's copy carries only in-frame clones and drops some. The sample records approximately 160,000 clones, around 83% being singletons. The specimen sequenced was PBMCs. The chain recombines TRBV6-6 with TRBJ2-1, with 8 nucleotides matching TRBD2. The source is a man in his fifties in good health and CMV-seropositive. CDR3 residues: CASSYSSGRSGNEQFF. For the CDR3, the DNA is TGTGCCAGCAGTTACTCGAGCGGGAGATCTGGCAATGAGCAGTTCTTC.